The 20 T cell receptor beta chains below all came from one sample that was sequenced in a study of T cell responses to AZD1222 COVID-19 vaccine. Assay: immunoSEQ multiplex PCR; the TCRdb copy retains only in-frame clones and omits some. Found here are 130,000 or so clones, about 93% of them singletons; the top ten hold 0.75% to 0.95%. The sample consisted of peripheral blood, taken on day 0 of AZD1222 vaccination. The receptors originated from an adult in good health.

V is TRBV30 and J is TRBJ2-1; possibly TRBD1 for D (6 bases). Trimming removed 5 bases at V and 3 bases at J, with 8 bases between. This CDR3 is built from 12 residues. Germline V CDR1 and CDR2: GTSNPN, SVGIG (reference sequence). The CDR3 coding sequence is TGTGCCTGGGAACAGGGCTACAATGAGCAGTTCTTC. Its protein product is CAWEQGYNEQFF.

On this clone: A read error may account for a junction end that differs from germline. This rearrangement joins TRBV6-5 to TRBJ1-5; a weak D match, TRBD1 (6 bases). The CDR3 is 14 amino acids. Germline CDR1 MNHEY, CDR2 SVGAGI. The DNA for the CDR3 is TGTGCCAGCAATTACGGGGGCGCGGGGCAGCCCCAGCATTTT. Translation: CASNYGGAGQPQHF.

This chain links TRBV19 with TRBJ1-5; 7 nucleotides match TRBD1. The J segment lost 5 bases and the V segment lost 0 bases, leaving 7 bases of the junction unmatched. The length of the CDR3 is 16 residues. In germline, CDR1 is LNHDA, CDR2 SQIVND (reference sequence). CDR3 coding DNA: TGTGCCAGTAGTATAGATGGGCAAGGGGGCCATCAGCCCCAGCATTTT. This translates into CASSIDGQGGHQPQHF.

CDR3 amino acids: CASSDRVEAFF. CDR3 in DNA: TGTGCCAGCAGCGACAGAGTTGAAGCTTTCTTT. The rearrangement links TRBV27 to TRBJ1-1; D is possibly TRBD1 (5 bases). This CDR3 spans 11 amino acids. Per germline, CDR1 MNHEY and CDR2 SMNVEV (reference sequence). Trimming cost V 6 bases and J 7 bases, with 9 bases left between them.

The chain links TRBV10-2 to TRBJ2-7, with D uncertain. This CDR3 comprises 12 residues. V was pared by 6 bases and J by 6 bases, with 12 bases between. CDR1 and CDR2 from the germline V gene are WSHSY and SAAADI. Here the CDR3 reads CASRTADSEQYF. CDR3 sequence (DNA): TGCGCCAGCAGGACCGCGGATTCCGAGCAGTACTTC.

The V call is TRBV5-4, the J call TRBJ2-2; a weak D match, TRBD1 (6 bases). The CDR3 consists of 18 residues. The ends were cut back, 4 bases at V and 2 bases at J, with 21 bases in the middle. Germline V gene lookup returns CDR1 SGHNT and CDR2 YYREEE (reference sequence). The CDR3 DNA sequence: TGTGCCAGCAGCGCTCCCCGTCCAGGGACAAGTAACACCGGGGAGCTGTTTTTT. This codes for CASSAPRPGTSNTGELFF.

V usage is TRBV27 and J usage is TRBJ1-1; D not certain. The germline V gene has CDR1 MNHEY and CDR2 SMNVEV (reference sequence). Trimming took 2 bases from V and 5 from J, leaving 9 bases between them. CDR3 size: 13 residues. The CDR3 region is CASSLIPRTEAFF. The CDR3 region has the DNA TGTGCCAGCAGTTTAATACCTAGGACTGAAGCTTTCTTT.

The chain is built from TRBV27 and TRBJ1-1; TRBD1 matches 8 bases. From germline, CDR1 is MNHEY and CDR2 SMNVEV (reference sequence). The CDR3 runs 15 residues. The junction had 6 bases not matched to a gene; V was cut back by 5 bases and J by 1 base. The CDR3 coding sequence is TGTGCCAGCAGTACAAAGGACAGGGCGAACACTGAAGCTTTCTTT. This encodes CASSTKDRANTEAFF.

This clone was picked up one time. V is TRBV12-5 and J is TRBJ2-5; the match to TRBD2 covers 8 bases. The CDR3 runs 13 residues. CDR1 and CDR2 (germline): LGHNT, FRNRAP. After removal of 5 bases from V and 5 bases from J, the junction contained 4 bases not matched to a gene. The CDR3 DNA reads TGTGCTAGTGGTCCCGGGGGGGTCGAGACCCAGTACTTC. It translates to CASGPGGVETQYF.

This clone is a singleton in its sample. The V call is TRBV7-9, the J call TRBJ1-2; D is unclear. Germline V gene sequence: CDR1 SEHNR, CDR2 FQNEAQ (reference sequence). V was clipped by 5 bases and J by 4 bases, with 11 bases between them. This CDR3 contains 13 residues. Written as DNA, the CDR3 is TGTGCCAGCAGCCCCGGGCAGTTCTATGGCTACACCTTC. Residues: CASSPGQFYGYTF.

This chain joins TRBV4-2 and TRBJ1-5, with D uncertain. The V and J ends lost 5 bases and 3 bases respectively, with 11 bases between them. This CDR3 comprises 14 residues. Germline CDR1 is LGHNA and CDR2 is YNFKEQ. This CDR3 is CASSSLGNNQPQHF. The CDR3, as DNA: TGTGCCAGCAGCTCGTTGGGGAACAATCAGCCCCAGCATTTT.

The chain uses TRBV3-1 (or the pseudogene TRBV3-2) and TRBJ1-2; D is perhaps TRBD1 (5 bases). Germline CDR1 is LGHDT and CDR2 is YNNKEL (reference sequence). The CDR3 runs to 16 residues. V shed 1 base and J shed 0 bases, with 12 bases lying between them. The CDR3 sequence: CASSQGWGDPNYGYTF. In DNA form, the CDR3 reads TGTGCCAGCAGCCAAGGTTGGGGGGATCCTAACTATGGCTACACCTTC.

The chain combines TRBV5-4 with TRBJ1-2, with D unclear. CDR3 length: 15 residues. Trimming took 4 bases from V and 8 from J, leaving 21 bases between them. Germline values: CDR1 SGHNT, CDR2 YYREEE (reference sequence). Here the CDR3 DNA reads TGTGCCAGCAGCCTAGACCTGATAAATCTGGAGGGCTACACCTTC. Translation gives CASSLDLINLEGYTF.

Here the CDR3 DNA reads TGTGCCAGCAGTTCGAACAGGGTATCCATATATTTT. Its translation: CASSSNRVSIYF. This rearrangement joins TRBV28 to TRBJ1-3; weak D call: TRBD1 (6 bases). Germline V lookup: CDR1 MDHEN, CDR2 SYDVKM. The CDR3 loop spans 12 amino acids. Trimming took 4 bases from V and 11 from J, leaving 12 bases between them.

V is TRBV28 and J is TRBJ2-3; 9 nucleotides align to TRBD1. V gave up 7 bases and J gave up 1 base; unmatched junction bases: 6. The germline V gene has CDR1 MDHEN and CDR2 SYDVKM. This CDR3 has 15 residues. CDR3 region: CASTSGDRGTDTQYF. The CDR3 DNA sequence: TGTGCCAGCACCTCGGGGGACAGGGGCACAGATACGCAGTATTTT. The entire variable domain, with the rest obtained from reference TRBV28 and TRBJ2-3, is as follows: DVKVTQSSRYLVKRTGEKVFLECVQDMDHENMFWYRQDPGLGLRLIYFSYDVKMKEKGDIPEGYSVSREKKERFSLILESASTNQTSMYLCASTSGDRGTDTQYFGPGTRLTVL.

J is TRBJ2-5 and V is TRBV12-3 or TRBV12-4, with TRBD2 matching over 8 bases. The V segment lost 3 bases and the J segment 13 bases; nucleotides outside the gene matches: 7. The CDR3 length is 12 residues. Here the CDR3 DNA reads TGTGCCAGCAGTTTTGCTAGCGGGCGCCGGTACTTC. Amino acid sequence: CASSFASGRRYF.

The V and J genes are TRBV28 and TRBJ1-2; tentative D call: TRBD1 (6 bases). The length of the CDR3 is 17 residues. Trimming removed 3 bases at V and 0 bases at J, with 17 bases between. Germline V gene sequence: CDR1 MDHEN, CDR2 SYDVKM. CDR3 bases: TGTGCCAGCAGTTTGGGGGGGCTGGCAGAGGCTAACTATGGCTACACCTTC. This codes for CASSLGGLAEANYGYTF.

This clone appeared once. The chain joins TRBV7-2 to TRBJ2-7; D is unresolved. The CDR3 has 15 amino acids. The germline V and J ends were trimmed by 3 bases and 6 bases, with 18 bases remaining between them. The germline CDR1 and CDR2 sequences are SGHTA and FQGNSA. The CDR3 spells CASSFGIGLESEQYF. As DNA, the CDR3 is TGTGCCAGCAGCTTCGGCATTGGGTTGGAAAGCGAGCAGTACTTC.

V gene TRBV5-1 combines with J gene TRBJ1-2; 7 positions match TRBD1. With 4 bases clipped from V and 3 bases from J, the junction kept 3 bases outside the gene matches. In germline, CDR1 is SGHRS, CDR2 YFSETQ. The CDR3 has 13 residues. CDR3 protein: CASSHGQDYGYTF. The CDR3 nucleotides are TGCGCCAGCAGCCACGGACAGGACTATGGCTACACCTTC.

The chain recombines TRBV28 with TRBJ2-5; D is possibly TRBD2 (7 bases). CDR3 length: 14 amino acids. CDR1 MDHEN and CDR2 SYDVKM come from the germline V gene. Trimming removed 5 bases from V and 4 bases from J, with 14 bases in between. CDR3 coding DNA: TGTGCCAGCAGTCCCTTGAGGGGGGGAGAGACCCAGTACTTC. Residues: CASSPLRGGETQYF.